The 19 T cell receptor beta chains below all came from one sample that was sequenced in a study of identical twins. One entry per CDR3 protein, called by TCRdb with MiXCR from the 5' RACE reads. The table records about 150,000 distinct CDR3 sequences, around 3.6% of them present only once. The sequenced sample was memory T cells sorted from blood. The receptors come from a man aged 18-30 years in good health.

Ten or more counts support this clonotype. The chain has TRBV7-8 and TRBJ2-3; no reliable D call. In germline, CDR1 is SGHVS, CDR2 FQNEAQ. The CDR3 runs to 16 residues. V lost 1 base, J lost 0 bases, and 11 bases lay in between. In DNA form, the CDR3 reads TGTGCCAGCAGCTTAGATGGTAGCTCTAGCACAGATACGCAGTATTTT. It codes for CASSLDGSSSTDTQYF.

This clonotype was recorded at least ten times. The V call is TRBV28, the J call TRBJ1-1, with a possible D match to TRBD1 (6 bases). With 5 bases removed from V and 0 bases from J, the gap between germline ends came to 10 bases. The CDR3 length is 14 residues. Germline V gives CDR1 MDHEN, CDR2 SYDVKM. The CDR3 coding sequence is TGTGCCAGCAGTAGGGGGGCCATGAACACTGAAGCTTTCTTT. Translating gives CASSRGAMNTEAFF.

This clonotype was detected ten times or more. The chain joins TRBV29-1 to TRBJ2-2; TRBD2 matches at 11 bases. Trimming at V came to 7 bases and at J to 5 bases, leaving 6 bases not matched to a gene. The CDR3 runs to 14 residues. In germline, CDR1 is SQVTM, CDR2 ANQGSEA. The CDR3 reads CSGELAGVTGELFF. The DNA for the CDR3 is TGCAGCGGGGAACTAGCGGGAGTTACCGGGGAGCTGTTTTTT.

This clonotype was detected many times. The V call is TRBV29-1, the J call TRBJ2-3, with TRBD2 identical over 7 bases. The CDR3 sequence is 10 residues long. CDR1 SQVTM and CDR2 ANQGSEA come from the germline V gene. Unmatched junction bases numbered 4, after V lost 7 bases and J lost 9 bases. The CDR3 loop reads CSAQTSTQYF. The CDR3 nucleotides are TGCAGCGCCCAGACTAGCACGCAGTATTTT.

This clonotype came up many times. The V and J genes are TRBV15 and TRBJ2-1, with 7 bases lining up with TRBD2. CDR3 length equals 19 residues. The germline CDR1 and CDR2 sequences are LNHNV and YYDKDF (reference sequence). J gave up 1 base and V 1 base, and 13 bases lay outside the gene matches. This CDR3 is CATSRVVTGGRSSYNEQFF. The CDR3 nucleotides read TGTGCCACCAGCAGAGTCGTTACAGGCGGGAGATCATCCTACAATGAGCAGTTCTTC.

The sample holds many counts of this clonotype. This chain connects TRBV3-1 to TRBJ2-3, with D possibly matching TRBD2 (6 bases). The germline V and J ends were trimmed by 2 bases and 6 bases, with 15 bases remaining between them. CDR3 size: 15 residues. Looked up from germline, CDR1 is LGHDT and CDR2 is YNNKEL (reference sequence). CDR3: CASSQITGASDTQYF. The CDR3 coding sequence is TGTGCCAGCAGCCAAATTACGGGAGCTTCGGATACGCAGTATTTT.

This clonotype was counted at least ten times. The chain recombines TRBV6-1 with TRBJ1-5, with unresolved D. This CDR3 has 12 amino acids. The V gene lost 10 bases and the J gene lost 3 bases, with 10 bases spanning the gap. Germline V gene sequence: CDR1 MNHNS, CDR2 SASEGT. The CDR3 region has the DNA TGTGCCACCTTGAACCCCAATCAGCCCCAGCATTTT. It specifies CATLNPNQPQHF.

This clonotype has at least ten counts. This chain uses TRBV19 with TRBJ2-2, with unresolved D. This CDR3 has 15 residues. Germline V gene data show CDR1 as LNHDA and CDR2 as SQIVND (reference sequence). V gave up 4 bases and J gave up 3 bases, with 12 bases separating them. For the CDR3, the DNA is TGTGCCAGTAGTAACAACATCGGCTACACCGGGGAGCTGTTTTTT. Encoded protein: CASSNNIGYTGELFF.

This clonotype came up many times. V and J are TRBV12-3 or TRBV12-4 and TRBJ2-1; 9 bases match TRBD1. CDR3 length: 13 amino acids. V gave up 4 bases and J gave up 9 bases; unmatched junction bases: 4. The CDR3 DNA sequence: TGTGCCAGCAGTTACAGACAGGGGGGTGAGCAGTTCTTC. It yields the protein CASSYRQGGEQFF.

This clonotype was counted many times. The chain joins TRBV21-1 to TRBJ2-7; the table calls TRBD1, which could not be checked here. TRBV21-1 is tagged as a pseudogene. The CDR3 is made up of 14 amino acids. The CDR3 is CASYWDSGFYEQYV. CDR3 DNA: TGTGCCAGCTACTGGGACAGTGGTTTCTACGAGCAGTACGTC.

At least ten counts were recorded for this clonotype. J is TRBJ2-3 and V is TRBV18; 16 positions agree with TRBD2. CDR3 length equals 17 residues. Trimming took 4 bases from V and 5 from J; bases not matched to a gene: 6. Per germline, CDR1 KGHSH and CDR2 LQKENI. The CDR3 loop reads CASSLGTSGRAKDTQYF. CDR3 sequence (DNA): TGTGCCAGCTCACTCGGGACTAGCGGGAGGGCCAAAGATACGCAGTATTTT.

This clonotype appeared many times. The chain recombines TRBV20-1 with TRBJ2-7, with 7 bases fitting TRBD2. The CDR3 sequence is 11 residues long. Per germline, CDR1 DFQATT and CDR2 SNEGSKA (reference sequence). The V segment lost 6 bases and the J segment 5 bases; nucleotides outside the gene matches: 4. The CDR3 spells CSATSGNEQYV. For the CDR3, the DNA is TGCAGTGCAACGAGCGGGAACGAGCAGTACGTC.

This clonotype was seen ten or more times. CDR3 coding DNA: TGTGCCATCAGTGGGCTGGGCCCGATTAACTATGGCTACACCTTC. Its protein product is CAISGLGPINYGYTF. The chain recombines TRBV10-3 with TRBJ1-2, with D unclear. This CDR3 contains 15 residues. Trimming pared 4 bases from V and 1 base from J, leaving 13 bases between. CDR1 ENHRY and CDR2 SYGVKD come from the germline V gene.

This clonotype appeared a few times. The chain recombines TRBV7-2 with TRBJ1-2; D gene unclear. The germline gives CDR1 SGHTA, CDR2 FQGNSA. CDR3 length equals 12 residues. Trimming left V 1 base short and J 2 bases short, with 2 bases between. CDR3 amino acids: CASSLENYGYTF. The CDR3 DNA reads TGTGCCAGCAGCTTAGAGAACTATGGCTACACCTTC.

This clonotype has a count of ten or more. This chain joins TRBV12-3 or TRBV12-4 and TRBJ2-5; D unclear. The V end was cut by 6 bases, the J end by 5 bases, with 7 bases between. This CDR3 spans 11 amino acids. CDR3 sequence: CASSMSETQYF. DNA for the CDR3: TGTGCCAGCAGCATGAGCGAGACCCAGTACTTC.

Many counts were recorded for this clonotype. The chain joins TRBV12-3 or TRBV12-4 to TRBJ2-1, with TRBD1 matching 10 bases. V dropped 6 bases and J dropped 6; count of bases not matched to a gene: 5. The CDR3 extends over 14 amino acids. The CDR3 region is CASRTRDRGNEQFF. CDR3 nucleotide sequence: TGTGCCAGCAGAACCCGGGACAGGGGCAATGAGCAGTTCTTC.

This clonotype was recorded many times. The chain has TRBV29-1 and TRBJ2-3, with TRBD1 matching over 9 bases. J was trimmed by 9 bases and V by 6 bases; bases with no gene match: 16. Per germline, CDR1 SQVTM and CDR2 ANQGSEA. The CDR3 is 15 amino acids. The CDR3 region has the DNA TGCAGCGTCGCCTTTACGGGACAGGGTGGAGGAACGCAGTATTTT. As protein: CSVAFTGQGGGTQYF.

The sample holds many counts of this clonotype. The V gene is TRBV5-8, the J gene TRBJ2-3; D remains ambiguous. Trimming took off 2 bases at V and 2 bases at J, with 12 bases between the two ends. This CDR3 spans 15 amino acids. Germline assignment: CDR1 SGHTS and CDR2 YDEGEE. The CDR3 DNA reads TGTGCCAGCAGCTTCTTTCTCAGAGACACAGATACGCAGTATTTT. Translated, it gives CASSFFLRDTDTQYF.

In regard to this clonotype: A much more abundant neighbour one base away suggests this may be a read error. Since no conserved phenylalanine or tryptophan closes the CDR3, a read error is the likely cause. V is TRBV20-1 and J is TRBJ2-1; D unresolved. This CDR3 comprises 12 residues. The V end was cut by 6 bases, the J end by 4 bases, with 10 bases between. Germline V gives CDR1 DFQATT, CDR2 SNEGSKA (reference sequence). CDR3 residues: CSASWRYNEQFS. The CDR3 region has the DNA TGCAGTGCAAGCTGGAGATACAATGAGCAGTTCTCC.